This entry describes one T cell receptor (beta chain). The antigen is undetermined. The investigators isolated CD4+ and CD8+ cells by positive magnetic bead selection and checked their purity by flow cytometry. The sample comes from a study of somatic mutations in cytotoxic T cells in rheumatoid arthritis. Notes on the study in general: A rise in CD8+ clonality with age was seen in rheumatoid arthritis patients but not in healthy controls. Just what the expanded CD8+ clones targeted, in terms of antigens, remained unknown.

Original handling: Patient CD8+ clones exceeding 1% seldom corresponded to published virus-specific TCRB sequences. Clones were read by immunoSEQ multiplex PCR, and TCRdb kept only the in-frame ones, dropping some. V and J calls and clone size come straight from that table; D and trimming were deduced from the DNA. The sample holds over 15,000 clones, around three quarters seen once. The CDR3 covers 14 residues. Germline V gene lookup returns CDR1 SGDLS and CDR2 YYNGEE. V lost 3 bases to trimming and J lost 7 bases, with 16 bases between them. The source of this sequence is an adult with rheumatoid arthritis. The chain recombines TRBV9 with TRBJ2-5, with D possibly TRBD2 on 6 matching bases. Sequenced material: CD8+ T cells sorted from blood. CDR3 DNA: TGTGCCAGCAGCGGGGGGGTCGAGGTGGGGACCCAGTACTTC. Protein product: CASSGGVEVGTQYF. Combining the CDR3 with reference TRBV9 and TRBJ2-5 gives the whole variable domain DSGVTQTPKHLITATGQRVTLRCSPRSGDLSVYWYQQSLDQGLQFLIQYYNGEERAKGNILERFSAQQFPDLHSELNLSSLELGDSALYFCASSGGVEVGTQYFGPGTRLLVL.